This T cell receptor beta chain was sequenced during a study of T-cell memory formation after mild COVID-19. Overall study findings and caveats: CD4+ contracting clones were found mainly in CM and EM, and CD8+ ones in EMRA. The second-wave clones peaking on day 37 were not confirmed as SARS-CoV-2-specific. Pre-infection memory carried some responding clones, suggesting that cross-reactive memory joined.

This clonotype occurred once. Its antigen remains unknown. The CDR3 length is 12 residues. Germline V gene sequence: CDR1 SGHNT, CDR2 YYREEE (reference sequence). The V end lost 4 bases, the J end lost 8 bases, and 12 bases lay between the germline ends. TCRdb recomputed calls from the 5' RACE reads with MiXCR, one row per CDR3 protein. The sample lists approximately 400,000 distinct CDR3 sequences; 24% were seen once. The rearrangement links TRBV5-4 to TRBJ1-2; D call uncertain. This sequence originates from an adult woman who had mild COVID-19 (a few samples of this study predate the infection). Cell type and time point are not known. Specimen: PBMCs or a T cell subset sorted from them (not recorded which). CDR3 bases: TGTGCCAGCAGCCTATACAAGGAGGGCTACACCTTC. Amino acid sequence: CASSLYKEGYTF.